Presented here are 12 T cell receptor beta chains from one specimen sequenced in a study of cytomegalovirus exposure and HLA in healthy donors. The method was immunoSEQ multiplex PCR; TCRdb's version includes in-frame clones alone and lacks a portion of them. The table lists 250,000 to 400,000 clones, approximately 86% of them singletons. The sequencing input was PBMCs. These receptors all come from a man aged 30-40 years in good health and CMV-seronegative.

This chain uses TRBV6-5 with TRBJ1-4; perhaps TRBD1 as D (6 bases). Germline-derived CDR1 and CDR2 are MNHEY and SVGAGI. The V and J ends lost 1 base and 4 bases respectively, with 7 bases between them. The CDR3 is 14 residues long. The CDR3 sequence: CASSYFRGNEKLFF. The CDR3 bases are TGTGCCAGCAGTTACTTCAGGGGTAATGAAAAACTGTTTTTT.

The chain links TRBV11-2 to TRBJ2-5; tentatively, D is TRBD1 (6 bases). Germline V gene sequence: CDR1 SGHAT, CDR2 FQNNGV. Trimming stripped 4 bases from V and 2 bases from J, with 11 bases between. The length of the CDR3 is 14 residues. In nucleotides, the CDR3 is TGTGCCAGCAGCTCAAAAACAGGGCAAGAGACCCAGTACTTC. Translating gives CASSSKTGQETQYF.

For this clone: A read error may account for a junction end that differs from germline. Distinct nucleotide sequences in the sample also encode this CDR3. V gene TRBV5-1 combines with J gene TRBJ1-1; TRBD1 might be the D (5 bases). Germline V gives CDR1 SGHRS, CDR2 YFSETQ. This CDR3 comprises 17 residues. The CDR3 DNA is TGCGCCAGCAGCCCGGAGAGCGGGTCAGGGTGGAACACTGAGGCTTTCTTT. Protein: CASSPESGSGWNTEAFF.

J is TRBJ2-7 and V is TRBV15; 7 nucleotides agree with TRBD1. V dropped 0 bases and J dropped 6; count of bases not matched to a gene: 11. The CDR3 consists of 16 residues. In germline, CDR1 is LNHNV, CDR2 YYDKDF (reference sequence). The CDR3: CATSRDPDRARVEQYF. CDR3 sequence (DNA): TGTGCCACCAGCAGAGACCCCGACAGGGCTAGGGTCGAGCAGTACTTC.

The V gene is TRBV5-6, the J gene TRBJ2-7; 8 bases agree with TRBD2. The CDR3 is made up of 16 amino acids. With V trimmed by 1 base and J by 0 bases, 6 bases remained unmatched. CDR1 SGHDT and CDR2 YYEEEE come from the germline V gene. The CDR3: CASSLRGGGSSYEQYF. CDR3 sequence (DNA): TGTGCCAGCAGCTTGAGGGGCGGGGGGAGCTCCTACGAGCAGTACTTC. The whole variable domain, filled in from reference TRBV5-6 and TRBJ2-7, reads DAGVTQSPTHLIKTRGQQVTLRCSPKSGHDTVSWYQQALGQGPQFIFQYYEEEERQRGNFPDRFSGHQFPNYSSELNVNALLLGDSALYLCASSLRGGGSSYEQYFGPGTRLTVT.

The chain recombines TRBV27 with TRBJ2-1, with D possibly matching TRBD2 (5 bases). The V gene lost 1 base and the J gene lost 8 bases, with 9 bases spanning the gap. This CDR3 is 13 amino acids long. CDR1 and CDR2 (germline): MNHEY, SMNVEV (reference sequence). The CDR3 protein is CASSLFLRDEQFF. The CDR3 region has the DNA TGTGCCAGCAGTTTATTTTTGCGGGATGAGCAGTTCTTC.

The chain employs TRBV4-2 and TRBJ1-5, with D hard to call. The CDR3 is 16 residues long. V dropped 2 bases and J dropped 0 bases, with 11 bases sitting between them. The germline gives CDR1 LGHNA, CDR2 YNFKEQ. The CDR3: CASSQRGDGSNQPQHF. CDR3 in DNA: TGTGCCAGCAGCCAAAGAGGAGACGGTAGCAATCAGCCCCAGCATTTT.

DNA of the CDR3: TGTGCCAGCAGTTTATGGCGGGGGGGCAAGGACAATGAGCAGTTCTTC. This codes for CASSLWRGGKDNEQFF. The chain couples TRBV27 to TRBJ2-1; TRBD2 aligns across 9 bases. Germline CDR1 MNHEY, CDR2 SMNVEV (reference sequence). The CDR3 length is 16 residues. Trimming took 1 base from V and 5 from J; bases not matched to a gene: 6.

V is TRBV5-1 and J is TRBJ2-5; 7 positions agree with TRBD2. This CDR3 has 15 amino acids. After removal of 0 bases from V and 4 bases from J, the junction contained 6 bases not matched to a gene. Looked up from germline, CDR1 is SGHRS and CDR2 is YFSETQ. CDR3 coding DNA: TGCGCCAGCAGCTTGGAAAGGACTAGAGGAGAGACCCAGTACTTC. Its protein is CASSLERTRGETQYF.

This rearrangement joins TRBV29-1 to TRBJ1-1, with D possibly being TRBD1 (6 bases). Germline V lookup: CDR1 SQVTM, CDR2 ANQGSEA. V shed 4 bases and J shed 5 bases, with 11 bases lying between them. CDR3 length: 12 residues. The CDR3 DNA follows: TGCAGCGTTGGAATGCAGGGGACTGAAGCTTTCTTT. Translated: CSVGMQGTEAFF. The variable domain in full, completed from reference TRBV29-1 and TRBJ1-1, reads SAVISQKPSRDICQRGTSLTIQCQVDSQVTMMFWYRQQPGQSLTLIATANQGSEATYESGFVIDKFPISRPNLTFSTLTVSNMSPEDSSIYLCSVGMQGTEAFFGQGTRLTVV.

J is TRBJ2-2 and V is TRBV5-1, with 9 bases matching TRBD1. Per the germline V gene, CDR1 is SGHRS and CDR2 is YFSETQ. V lost 3 bases and J lost 1; bases outside the gene matches: 1. The length of the CDR3 is 15 residues. This chain's CDR3 is CASSWDRENTGELFF. The DNA of the CDR3 is TGCGCCAGCAGCTGGGACAGGGAGAACACCGGGGAGCTGTTTTTT.

V is TRBV29-1 and J is TRBJ1-4; D is unclear. Trimming shortened V by 5 bases and J by 8 bases, and 9 bases separated the two germline ends. This CDR3 is built from 11 residues. Germline V gives CDR1 SQVTM, CDR2 ANQGSEA. The CDR3 region is CSVKTTEKLFF. CDR3 coding DNA: TGCAGCGTTAAAACGACAGAAAAACTGTTTTTT.